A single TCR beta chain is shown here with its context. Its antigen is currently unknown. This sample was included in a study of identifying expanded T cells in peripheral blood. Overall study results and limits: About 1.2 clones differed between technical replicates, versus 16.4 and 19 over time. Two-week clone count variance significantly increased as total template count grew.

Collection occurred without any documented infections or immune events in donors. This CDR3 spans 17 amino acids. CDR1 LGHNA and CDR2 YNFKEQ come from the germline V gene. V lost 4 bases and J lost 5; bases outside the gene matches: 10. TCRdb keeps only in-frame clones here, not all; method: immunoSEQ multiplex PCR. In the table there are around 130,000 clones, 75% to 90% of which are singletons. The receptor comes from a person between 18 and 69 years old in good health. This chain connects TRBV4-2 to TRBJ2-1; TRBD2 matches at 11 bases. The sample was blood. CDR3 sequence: CASSLTSGRFWDNEQFF. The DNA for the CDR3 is TGTGCCAGCAGCCTAACTAGCGGGAGATTTTGGGACAATGAGCAGTTCTTC.